What follows is one T cell receptor (beta chain) and its context. Its antigen target is currently unknown. Qualities for individual bases were not recorded, and no much larger clone is one base off. From the cysteine up to the phenylalanine, the CDR3 has a length of 13 residues. Of the read, only the CDR3 DNA is kept; its 39 bases are in frame from base 1. The trim is 3 bases for V and 4 bases for J, with a gap of 7 bases between the germline ends. The germline V gene (reference sequence) yields LNHDA for CDR1 and SQIVND for CDR2. The study profiled bulk TCR beta-chain repertoires in matched peripheral blood, tumor and adjacent normal breast tissue taken from fewer than 20 patients with early-stage breast cancer. Before surgery, whole blood (about 5-10 mL) was collected into EDTA tubes and processed within 2 hours. Peripheral blood mononuclear cells were isolated by Ficoll-Paque centrifugation in SepMate-50 tubes. PBMCs were cryopreserved in about 90% FBS with roughly 10% DMSO in aliquots of roughly 1.9 to 4.5 million cells and stored in liquid nitrogen. Genomic DNA was extracted with the Qiagen AllPrep DNA/RNA Mini kit.

These data come from a study of early stage breast cancer tumors (dated 2017 in TCRdb). Study-wide context: Of the roughly 16 invasive breast tumors, roughly eleven were found to be estrogen receptor-positive, progesterone receptor-positive and HER2-negative. A total of 2,651,842 templates, representing some 1.2 million unique clonotypes, were detected across all samples. About 65% of the 12 ER+/PR+/HER2- tumors were invasive ductal carcinomas, while the other four were invasive lobular carcinomas. The average read coverage per sample was about 10-fold.

Two independent genomic DNA replicates were amplified for each sample, with about 0.5 ug used for blood and roughly 1.5 ug for tumor or normal breast. TCRB sequencing of genomic DNA was carried out with the ImmunoSeq Intro kit according to the manufacturer's instructions. Multiplex PCR was run for approximately 29 cycles using proprietary primers and spike-in control sequences for absolute quantification. Single-end 150-bp reads were used to sequence an 87-bp fragment spanning the CDR3 and the flanking V and J genes. Each lane of an Illumina MiSeq using version 3.0 chemistry carried seven multiplexed samples, with two replicates per sample. On the authors' methods: The vendor's proprietary pipeline handled the raw data processing, merging both replicates into a single result for each sample. Productive rearrangements sharing the V-gene family, CDR3 amino acid sequence and J-gene segment were defined as clonotypes. To compute clonality, the normalized Shannon entropy (Pielou evenness) of TCRB abundances was subtracted from 1. To estimate T cell density, the total number of templates was divided by the input cell count, which was inferred from how much DNA went in. Recon was used with default parameters to estimate total repertoire diversity and clonality. A clonotype counted as tumor-enriched if its abundance in tumor exceeded 0.1% and was at least 32-fold higher than its abundance in normal breast. TCRdb obtained this table from immuneACCESS and retained in-frame rearrangements with V and J assigned. These tables miss some clones; where compared with another copy, unresolved V genes account for less than half of the shortfall, and the remainder is unexplained. Clone size and the V and J calls come from that table; the DNA yielded D and trimming. In all, the sample holds about 69,000 clones, and about 85% of those were seen once. Roughly 4.7% of the sample lies in the top ten.

Findings and caveats that apply to the study as a whole: Chain pairing and functional markers such as CD4, CD8 and FOXP3 were missed by bulk genomic DNA sequencing of unsorted cells. Repertoires from blood and normal breast were more alike than repertoires from blood and tumor, and in about 85% of the 16 patients, comparing each tissue with blood separated tumor from normal. Enriched TCRB sequences shared across patients were found to be mostly commonly generated sequences that were unlikely to play an important role in the tumor microenvironment. Tumors showed approximately 2.4-fold higher T cell density and higher clonality than adjacent normal breast tissue. Because the cohort was small, a breakdown by tumor subtype could not be done.

Sequencing used blood. The V and J genes are TRBV19 and TRBJ2-1, with the D gene uncertain. The clonotype originates from a person in their 40s with breast cancer. The CDR3 region has the sequence CASSMPRYNEQFF. The sequenced DNA: TGTGCCAGTAGTATGCCCAGATACAATGAGCAGTTCTTC.